What follows describes a single T cell receptor (beta chain). This clone was seen a single time. The antigen this receptor binds is unknown. Base-call qualities are not available, and no considerably larger clone is one nucleotide away. TCRbeta CDR3 regions were amplified from genomic DNA using the immunoSEQ Assay, a bias-controlled multiplex PCR. In the authors' own workflow: The number of nucleated cells in each sample was estimated from the amplification of reference gene primers within the assay. To quantify the absolute abundance of each unique TCRbeta CDR3 rearrangement, sequence reads were collapsed and filtered. Productive Simpson clonality was computed per sample as the square root of Simpson's diversity index over productive rearrangements. Held by TCRdb, this immuneACCESS table contains in-frame sequences only and omits some clones. Under half of the omission traces to an unresolved V gene where checked; the cause of the rest is unknown. V, J and clone size are those of that table, while D and trimming were read from the DNA. For this sample there are over 70,000 clones; approximately 83% appear just once. The top ten clonotypes cover 3.5% to 5% of the sample.

The record originates from a study of blood T cell repertoires in COVID-19 (dated by TCRdb to the early 2020s). Some background on the complete study: Collaborator samples came from the United States, Italy and Spain and covered acute and convalescent phases of COVID-19. The repertoires were released in a freely available public database intended as a resource for research on the immune response to SARS-CoV-2. The material from the prospective study consisted of cDNA or gDNA derived from T cells, B-cell-depleted T cells, or PBMCs. HLA class I and class II types, where available, came from metadata supplied by the sample provider rather than from assay-based typing. Sample metadata almost always included a de-identified subject ID, COVID-19 status, age in years and sex. The samples were drawn from the first 160 participants of the ongoing ImmuneRACE study and from some 1,300 subjects provided by 6 global collaborators. Subjects who had been exposed to COVID-19, were actively infected with it, or had recovered from it provided the deeply sampled blood TCRbeta repertoires that made up the dataset. Overall study outcomes, separate from this receptor: The amount of clinical and demographic metadata varied by source and participant and was provided uncurated.

Collaborating institutions collected whole blood in K2EDTA tubes following their own protocols. Collaborator samples were shipped for TCRbeta analysis as frozen whole blood, isolated PBMCs, or DNA extracted from either sample type. This receptor was obtained from an older woman with acute or convalescent COVID-19. Source material: peripheral blood.

The CDR3: CASSPWGQVNTEAFF. The nucleotide sequence is given as TGTGCCAGCAGCCCGTGGGGACAGGTGAACACTGAAGCTTTCTTT. The chain joins TRBV7-6 to TRBJ1-1; the junction holds 8 bases that match TRBD1. CDR1 is given as SGHVS and CDR2 as FNYEAQ, both from the germline V gene. The V end gives up 5 bases and the J end 0 bases, leaving 5 bases in the junction not matched to a gene. The CDR3 spans 15 residues, from the cysteine through the phenylalanine. Just CDR3 DNA is preserved here, 45 bases in frame from base 1. Outside the CDR3, residues come from the reference TRBV7-6 and TRBJ1-1 proteins, so the full variable domain is: GAGVSQSPRYKVTKRGQDVALRCDPISGHVSLYWYRQALGQGPEFLTYFNYEAQQDKSGLPNDRFSAERPEGSISTLTIQRTEQRDSAMYRCASSPWGQVNTEAFFGQGTRLTVV.